This entry lists 22 T cell receptor beta chains sequenced from one sample in a study of blood T cell repertoires in COVID-19. Measured with immunoSEQ multiplex PCR; TCRdb has only the in-frame clones, and not every one. Among fewer than 120,000 clones listed, around 74% were seen once. Sequenced material: peripheral blood. All receptors derive from a woman aged 55-75 years with acute or convalescent COVID-19.

In its sample, this clone was seen a few times. The chain links TRBV28 to TRBJ1-6; TRBD1 is a possible D gene (5 bases). Trimming removed 2 bases from V and 7 bases from J, with 15 bases in between. There are 16 residues in the CDR3. CDR1 MDHEN and CDR2 SYDVKM come from the germline V gene. CDR3 nucleotide sequence: TGTGCCAGCAGTTTAGGGCAGGGAAGTGGGAATTCACCCCTCCACTTT. Its translation is CASSLGQGSGNSPLHF.

The chain recombines TRBV6-5 with TRBJ1-2; 7 bases align to TRBD1. V lost 6 bases to trimming and J lost 8 bases; unmatched junction nucleotides: 9. This CDR3 is built from 13 residues. Germline V gene data show CDR1 as MNHEY and CDR2 as SVGAGI. The CDR3 nucleotides are TGTGCCAGCAGGACTGGACAGGTCGGGGGCTACACCTTC. This codes for CASRTGQVGGYTF.

V and J are TRBV30 and TRBJ2-7, with D tentatively TRBD2 (5 bases). CDR1 and CDR2 from the germline V gene are GTSNPN and SVGIG (reference sequence). V was pared by 3 bases and J by 7 bases, with 10 bases between. The CDR3 is made up of 11 amino acids. CDR3 nucleotide sequence: TGTGCCTGGAGGACCCCGGGAGAGCAGTACTTC. Translating it yields CAWRTPGEQYF.

The chain employs TRBV7-2 and TRBJ1-6; D ambiguous. CDR3 length equals 15 residues. The germline V and J ends were trimmed by 1 base and 7 bases, with 11 bases remaining between them. CDR1 is SGHTA, CDR2 FQGNSA, per germline. The CDR3 reads CASSLVPSRNSPLHF. The DNA of the CDR3 is TGTGCCAGCAGCTTAGTGCCCAGCAGGAATTCACCCCTCCACTTT.

The chain recombines TRBV28 with TRBJ2-2, with TRBD1 identical over 9 bases. Losses at the gene ends were 10 bases for V and 5 bases for J; bases not matched to a gene: 8. The germline gives CDR1 MDHEN, CDR2 SYDVKM. The length of the CDR3 is 14 residues. The CDR3 coding sequence is TGTGCCACCTGGACAGGGGCGATAACCGGGGAGCTGTTTTTT. Its protein product is CATWTGAITGELFF.

The V gene is TRBV5-1, the J gene TRBJ1-2, with TRBD1 matching over 9 bases. The CDR3 has 18 amino acids. Germline lookup yields CDR1 SGHRS and CDR2 YFSETQ. Losses at the gene ends were 4 bases for V and 1 base for J; bases not matched to a gene: 14. CDR3 residues: CASSPDGTGKFLNYGYTF. CDR3 DNA sequence: TGCGCCAGCAGCCCGGACGGGACAGGGAAGTTCCTTAACTATGGCTACACCTTC.

The rearrangement links TRBV28 to TRBJ1-1, with D possibly being TRBD1 (5 bases). Germline values: CDR1 MDHEN, CDR2 SYDVKM. The CDR3 is 15 residues long. V gave up 6 bases and J gave up 5 bases, with 19 bases separating them. The CDR3 reads CASRLPQGGYTEAFF. The CDR3 DNA sequence: TGTGCCAGCAGACTGCCTCAGGGAGGCTATACTGAAGCTTTCTTT.

V gene TRBV19 combines with J gene TRBJ2-1; the D is unclear. Germline V gene sequence: CDR1 LNHDA, CDR2 SQIVND (reference sequence). V dropped 4 bases and J dropped 5 bases, with 15 bases sitting between them. This CDR3 contains 15 residues. CDR3 sequence (DNA): TGTGCCAGTAGTACCACAGTCAGGCTCAACAATGAGCAGTTCTTC. Its translation: CASSTTVRLNNEQFF.

This clone occurred many times. The chain carries TRBV5-1 and TRBJ1-5; possibly TRBD1 for D (6 bases). The CDR3 is made up of 15 amino acids. The V end lost 0 bases, the J end lost 0 bases, and 7 bases lay between the germline ends. Germline V gives CDR1 SGHRS, CDR2 YFSETQ. CDR3 in amino acids: CASSLVGASNQPQHF. The CDR3 coding sequence is TGCGCCAGCAGCTTGGTGGGGGCTAGCAATCAGCCCCAGCATTTT.

The DNA of the CDR3 is TGTGCCAGCAGCCTCGCCGGGATGAACACCGGGGAGCTGTTTTTT. Protein: CASSLAGMNTGELFF. The rearrangement uses TRBV7-9 and TRBJ2-2; D is perhaps TRBD2 (5 bases). The V gene's germline CDR1 is SEHNR and CDR2 FQNEAQ (reference sequence). V lost 5 bases to trimming and J lost 1 base, with 11 bases between them. This CDR3 has 15 residues. The full variable domain, its missing parts supplied by reference TRBV7-9 and TRBJ2-2, is DTGVSQNPRHKITKRGQNVTFRCDPISEHNRLYWYRQTLGQGPEFLTYFQNEAQLEKSRLLSDRFSAERPKGSFSTLEIQRTEQGDSAMYLCASSLAGMNTGELFFGEGSRLTVL.

V gene TRBV6-5 combines with J gene TRBJ1-2, with 9 nucleotides matching TRBD1. V shed 5 bases and J 8 bases; nucleotides not matched to a gene: 3. The germline CDR1 and CDR2 sequences are MNHEY and SVGAGI. The CDR3 covers 12 residues. CDR3 residues: CASSRTGEGYTF. The CDR3 nucleotides are TGTGCCAGCAGTCGGACAGGGGAAGGCTACACCTTC.

This clone was observed a few times. The V call is TRBV20-1, the J call TRBJ2-1, with TRBD1 as a possible D gene (6 bases). The CDR3 totals 10 residues. V shed 6 bases and J shed 10 bases, with 10 bases lying between them. Germline CDR1 reads DFQATT; CDR2 reads SNEGSKA (reference sequence). CDR3 DNA sequence: TGCAGTGCAGGGGGACGAGAGCAGTTCTTC. Its protein product is CSAGGREQFF.

The chain joins TRBV2 to TRBJ1-1; 9 positions agree with TRBD1. V trimming: 6 bases; J trimming: 6 bases; junction bases outside the gene matches: 11. This CDR3 comprises 15 residues. Germline lookup yields CDR1 SNHLY and CDR2 FYNNEI. The DNA of the CDR3 is TGTGCCAGCAGCCGTGATGGGACAGGGACTTCTGAAGCTTTCTTT. Amino acids: CASSRDGTGTSEAFF.

This clone was counted a single time. The rearrangement uses TRBV4-2 and TRBJ2-3; 8 bases fit TRBD2. The CDR3 is 17 residues long. V trimming: 0 bases; J trimming: 1 base; junction bases outside the gene matches: 6. Germline loops: CDR1 LGHNA, CDR2 YNFKEQ. The CDR3 region is CASSQDLAAGGTDTQYF. The CDR3 DNA reads as TGTGCCAGCAGCCAAGATCTGGCAGCGGGGGGCACAGATACGCAGTATTTT.

The V and J genes are TRBV15 and TRBJ2-3; D ambiguous. This CDR3 contains 17 residues. Germline CDR1 is LNHNV and CDR2 is YYDKDF (reference sequence). Trimming pared 0 bases from V and 2 bases from J, leaving 15 bases between. The CDR3 spells CATSRDAGSADTDTQYF. CDR3 sequence (DNA): TGTGCCACCAGCAGAGATGCTGGCAGCGCCGACACAGATACGCAGTATTTT. The variable domain in full, completed from reference TRBV15 and TRBJ2-3, reads DAMVIQNPRYQVTQFGKPVTLSCSQTLNHNVMYWYQQKSSQAPKLLFHYYDKDFNNEADTPDNFQSRRPNTSFCFLDIRSPGLGDTAMYLCATSRDAGSADTDTQYFGPGTRLTVL.

The V and J genes are TRBV19 and TRBJ2-5; a weak D match, TRBD2 (7 bases). Germline V gene lookup returns CDR1 LNHDA and CDR2 SQIVND (reference sequence). CDR3 length equals 13 residues. The germline V and J ends were trimmed by 6 bases and 6 bases, with 14 bases remaining between them. In DNA form, the CDR3 reads TGTGCCAGTAGGTCGGGGGGCTTCAAGACCCAGTACTTC. Translation: CASRSGGFKTQYF. Supplemented by reference TRBV19 and TRBJ2-5, the full variable domain reads DGGITQSPKYLFRKEGQNVTLSCEQNLNHDAMYWYRQDPGQGLRLIYYSQIVNDFQKGDIAEGYSVSREKKESFPLTVTSAQKNPTAFYLCASRSGGFKTQYFGPGTRLLVL.

The rearrangement uses TRBV5-6 and TRBJ2-5, with D possibly matching TRBD1 (5 bases). The germline V gene encodes CDR1 SGHDT and CDR2 YYEEEE. The CDR3 is made up of 15 amino acids. The V end lost 6 bases, the J end lost 1 base, and 16 bases lay between the germline ends. The CDR3 bases are TGTGCCAGCACCTCGTTCGACAGAACCCAAGAGACCCAGTACTTC. Translated: CASTSFDRTQETQYF. Supplemented by reference TRBV5-6 and TRBJ2-5, the full variable domain reads DAGVTQSPTHLIKTRGQQVTLRCSPKSGHDTVSWYQQALGQGPQFIFQYYEEEERQRGNFPDRFSGHQFPNYSSELNVNALLLGDSALYLCASTSFDRTQETQYFGPGTRLLVL.

V and J are TRBV6-5 and TRBJ1-6, with D perhaps TRBD1 (6 bases). The CDR3 has 13 amino acids. Germline V gives CDR1 MNHEY, CDR2 SVGAGI. Trimming took 8 bases from V and 5 from J, leaving 10 bases between them. The CDR3 DNA is TGTGCCAGCCAGGGGCTTAATAATTCACCCCTCCACTTT. It codes for CASQGLNNSPLHF.

V usage is TRBV3-1 (or the pseudogene TRBV3-2) and J usage is TRBJ1-6; 12 nucleotides align to TRBD1. Per germline, CDR1 LGHDT and CDR2 YNNKEL (reference sequence). This CDR3 contains 16 residues. V gave up 0 bases and J gave up 11 bases; unmatched junction bases: 5. The CDR3 region has the DNA TGTGCCAGCAGCCAAGACGGGACAGGGGGCAGGACACCCCTCCACTTT. Its protein product is CASSQDGTGGRTPLHF.

The chain recombines TRBV4-2 with TRBJ1-2, with D possibly being TRBD1 (6 bases). This CDR3 spans 13 amino acids. Germline CDR1 is LGHNA and CDR2 is YNFKEQ. The V end lost 6 bases, the J end lost 7 bases, and 15 bases lay between the germline ends. The CDR3 bases are TGTGCCAGCAGAAGGACAGATAATCCTGGCTACACCTTC. This sequence encodes CASRRTDNPGYTF.

This clone came up once. The chain uses TRBV2 and TRBJ2-2, with a tentative D call TRBD1 (5 bases). This CDR3 has 15 amino acids. The V gene's germline CDR1 is SNHLY and CDR2 FYNNEI. V was shortened by 7 bases and J by 1 base, with 13 bases between the two germline ends. The CDR3 protein is CASTQKQGNTGELFF. The CDR3 bases are TGTGCCAGCACCCAAAAGCAGGGGAACACCGGGGAGCTGTTTTTT.

V and J are TRBV7-8 and TRBJ1-6, with TRBD1 matching over 9 bases. CDR1 is SGHVS and CDR2 is FQNEAQ in the germline V gene. The CDR3 spans 17 residues. After removal of 3 bases from V and 7 bases from J, the junction contained 10 bases not matched to a gene. The DNA of the CDR3 is TGTGCCAGCAGCTTGGGACAGGGTACGAAGAGGAATTCACCCCTCCACTTT. Its translation: CASSLGQGTKRNSPLHF.